This T cell receptor beta chain comes out of a study of blood T cell repertoires in COVID-19. Study background: Samples taken during acute and convalescent COVID-19 were collected in the United States, Italy and Spain. T cells, B-cell-depleted T cells, or PBMCs supplied cDNA or gDNA.

Original methodology: By means of reference gene primer amplification, nucleated cell counts were estimated. Produced via immunoSEQ multiplex PCR; TCRdb's table is partial and in-frame only. V and J calls plus clone size are reproduced from that table; the DNA served to infer D and trimming. The data hold about 86,000 clones, with 87% observed a single time. Germline V gene lookup returns CDR1 DFQATT and CDR2 SNEGSKA (reference sequence). The CDR3 totals 13 residues. The germline V and J ends were trimmed by 3 bases and 7 bases, with 16 bases remaining between them. This chain joins TRBV20-1 and TRBJ2-7, with no clear D. What was sequenced was peripheral blood. This TCR derives from a human donor in a cohort sampled during active COVID-19. The CDR3 protein is CSASLGLLREQYF. In DNA, the CDR3 is TGCAGTGCTAGTCTTGGTCTTCTACGGGAGCAGTACTTC.